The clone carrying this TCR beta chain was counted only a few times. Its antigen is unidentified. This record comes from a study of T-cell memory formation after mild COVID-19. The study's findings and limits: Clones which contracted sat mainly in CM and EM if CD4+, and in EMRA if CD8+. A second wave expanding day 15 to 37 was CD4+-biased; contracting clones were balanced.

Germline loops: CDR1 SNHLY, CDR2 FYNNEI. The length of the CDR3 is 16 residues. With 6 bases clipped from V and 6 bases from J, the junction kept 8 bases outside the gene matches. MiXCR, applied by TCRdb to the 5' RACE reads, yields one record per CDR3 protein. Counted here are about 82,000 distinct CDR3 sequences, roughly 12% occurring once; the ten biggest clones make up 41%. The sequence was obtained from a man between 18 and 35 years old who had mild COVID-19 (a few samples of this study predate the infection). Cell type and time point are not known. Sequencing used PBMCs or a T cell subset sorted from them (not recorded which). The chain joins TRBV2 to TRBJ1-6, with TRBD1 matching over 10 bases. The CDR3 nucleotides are TGTGCCAGCAGAGCCGGGACAGGGGTCTCTAATTCACCCCTCCACTTT. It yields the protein CASRAGTGVSNSPLHF.